The text below deals with one T cell receptor (beta chain). Antigen specificity is unknown. The V gene lost 1 base and the J gene lost 0 bases, with 9 bases spanning the gap. The length of the CDR3 is 16 residues. Germline V lookup: CDR1 MNHNS, CDR2 SASEGT. The entry originates in a study of T cells in Graves' hyperthyroidism and ophthalmopathy. Study results and caveats: Blood shared most expanded thyroid clonotypes above 0.001.

RNA transcripts provided the source from which TCR beta CDR3 regions were amplified. The HTBI primer set served for first-round RT-PCR of the TCR CDR3. One entry per CDR3 protein results from TCRdb running MiXCR on the multiplex PCR reads. The sample holds just under 750,000 distinct CDR3 sequences, 30% to 40% seen once. The rearrangement joins TRBV6-1 to TRBJ2-2; unclear D gene. The sample consisted of blood. The source is a woman aged 40 to 50 with Graves' hyperthyroidism. The CDR3, as DNA: TGTGCCAGCAGTGAAGTCCGAGTCTCGAACACCGGGGAGCTGTTTTTT. Amino acid sequence: CASSEVRVSNTGELFF.